This T cell receptor (beta chain) was recovered during a study of early T cells in non-severe SARS-CoV-2 infection. Notes on the study in general: VDJdb-based matching was biased toward anti-spike CD8 responses and missed private and CD4 specificities.

Attachment of unique molecular identifiers was made to individual cDNA molecules. TCRdb re-called the 5' RACE reads with MiXCR, one entry per CDR3 protein. This sample has over 95,000 distinct CDR3 sequences; roughly 15% occur once, and the top ten carry 0.95% to 1.5%. To note about this clonotype: The antigen is undetermined.

Trimming cost V 4 bases and J 11 bases, with 14 bases left between them. Germline CDR1 reads MDHEN; CDR2 reads SYDVKM. The CDR3 length is 12 residues. Sequencing was done on a sample of whole blood. This clonotype was sampled from an adult who was a healthcare worker with PCR-confirmed SARS-CoV-2 infection or an uninfected control (not recorded which). The chain combines TRBV28 with TRBJ1-1, with D maybe TRBD1 (5 bases). DNA of the CDR3: TGTGCCAGCAGTTCCCCAGGCAGGGCGGCTTTCTTT. The encoded protein is CASSSPGRAAFF. Filled out from reference TRBV28 and TRBJ1-1, the complete variable domain reads DVKVTQSSRYLVKRTGEKVFLECVQDMDHENMFWYRQDPGLGLRLIYFSYDVKMKEKGDIPEGYSVSREKKERFSLILESASTNQTSMYLCASSSPGRAAFFGQGTRLTVV.